The source of this TCR beta chain is a study of cytomegalovirus exposure and HLA in healthy donors. Study-wide points: The majority of TCR sequences were rare, yet some public TCRs appeared in many donors.

Remarks on this clone: Its antigen is unknown.

Produced via immunoSEQ multiplex PCR; TCRdb's table is partial and in-frame only. The table has 150,000 to 250,000 clones, 80% to 85% seen once. V trimming: 2 bases; J trimming: 0 bases; junction bases outside the gene matches: 3. CDR3 length: 16 amino acids. Germline CDR1 and CDR2: SGHRS and YFSETQ. The chain is built from TRBV5-1 and TRBJ2-1; TRBD2 matches at 9 bases. Material: PBMCs. The TCR sequence derives from a young woman in good health and CMV-seronegative. The CDR3 nucleotides read TGCGCCAGCAGCTTAGCGGGAGGCCACTCCTACAATGAGCAGTTCTTC. It encodes CASSLAGGHSYNEQFF.